This T cell receptor beta chain appears in the sequencing data of a study of early T cells in non-severe SARS-CoV-2 infection. This clonotype was seen many times. From the 5' RACE reads, TCRdb called clonotypes with MiXCR, one entry per CDR3 protein. Among around 39,000 distinct CDR3 sequences listed, about 8% were seen once. V gave up 0 bases and J gave up 0 bases; unmatched junction bases: 5. The CDR3 is made up of 17 amino acids. The germline CDR1 and CDR2 sequences are LGHNA and YSLEER. Specimen: whole blood, collected at baseline. This sequence joins TRBV4-3 and TRBJ2-3; 8 nucleotides match TRBD1. The TCR sequence derives from an adult who was a healthcare worker with PCR-confirmed SARS-CoV-2 infection or an uninfected control (not recorded which). CDR3 in DNA: TGCGCCAGCAGCCAAGATGGACAGGGAATAAGCACAGATACGCAGTATTTT. Residues: CASSQDGQGISTDTQYF.